Below, one TCR beta chain is given with its context. Its antigen is unidentified. This sample is part of a study of cytomegalovirus exposure and HLA in healthy donors. Study-wide context: Counted in an early data release were about 80 million unique TCRs from HLA-typed donors.

PCR employed 60 Vbeta and 13 Jbeta primers. This table comes from immunoSEQ multiplex PCR, and its TCRdb copy is limited to in-frame clones, with some not included. The sample has about 140,000 clones, roughly 82% seen once. Findings and caveats of the study: Immune exposure information available was restricted to CMV serostatus. DRB1 had the most TCR associations and HLA-C the fewest, a later analysis found, with rates varying by HLA locus.

The CDR3 is 12 amino acids. Trimming took 5 bases from V and 2 from J, leaving 8 bases between them. The sequence was obtained from a man younger than 35 in good health and CMV-seropositive. The genes are TRBV5-3 and TRBJ2-7; no definite D call. TRBV5-3 qualifies as an ORF whose function is uncertain. The sequenced sample consisted of PBMCs. CDR3 loop: CARSSCPYEQYF. In nucleotides, the CDR3 is TGTGCCAGAAGTTCTTGTCCCTACGAGCAGTACTTC.